Presented here are 9 T cell receptor beta chains from one specimen sequenced in a study of spatial heterogeneity in lung cancer. The time point: blood at routine non-recurrence follow-up after resection. In TCRdb, the 5' RACE reads were re-called with MiXCR into one record per CDR3 protein. The sample lists 25,000 to 35,000 distinct CDR3 sequences, 10% occurring once. This specimen consisted of PBMCs, obtained at follow-up. These receptors all stem from a female donor with early-stage non-small cell lung cancer.

By frequency in the sample, this clonotype is medium-sized (0.01 to 0.1%). The genes are TRBV9 and TRBJ1-1, with D uncertain. V was pared by 0 bases and J by 1 base, with 13 bases between. The CDR3 totals 16 residues. CDR1 and CDR2 from the germline V gene are SGDLS and YYNGEE. CDR3 region: CASSVGAPVPNTEAFF. In DNA, the CDR3 is TGTGCCAGCAGCGTAGGAGCACCCGTCCCGAACACTGAAGCTTTCTTT.

The table lists this clonotype with many counts. The V call is TRBV6-1, the J call TRBJ1-1; TRBD1 matches 11 bases. V lost 1 base and J lost 8; bases outside the gene matches: 3. CDR3 length: 14 amino acids. CDR1 and CDR2 (germline): MNHNS, SASEGT. CDR3 residues: CASSEGGTGGEAFF. CDR3 nucleotides: TGTGCCAGCAGTGAAGGCGGGACAGGGGGAGAAGCTTTCTTT.

This clonotype was detected many times. The chain employs TRBV5-1 and TRBJ1-6; tentative D call: TRBD1 (5 bases). From germline, CDR1 is SGHRS and CDR2 YFSETQ. The CDR3 has 16 amino acids. V gave up 1 base and J gave up 5 bases, with 13 bases separating them. CDR3 sequence (DNA): TGCGCCAGCAGCTTGTTGGCAGGGATCGATAATTCACCCCTCCACTTT. It yields the protein CASSLLAGIDNSPLHF.

The DNA for the CDR3 is TGTGCCAGCAGTGCCAGTTATGGCTACACCTTC. Protein product: CASSASYGYTF. The chain employs TRBV2 and TRBJ1-2; D unresolved. The CDR3 loop spans 11 amino acids. The V end lost 4 bases, the J end lost 5 bases, and 5 bases lay between the germline ends. Germline V CDR1 and CDR2: SNHLY, FYNNEI.

The rearrangement links TRBV2 to TRBJ2-7, with D perhaps matching TRBD2 (6 bases). Trimming shortened V by 1 base and J by 0 bases, and 10 bases separated the two germline ends. The CDR3 sequence is 15 residues long. Germline V CDR1 and CDR2: SNHLY, FYNNEI. The CDR3 bases are TGTGCCAGCAGTGAAGACCGGGACTTCTCCTACGAGCAGTACTTC. Encoded protein: CASSEDRDFSYEQYF.

This clonotype was picked up many times. The CDR3 region is CASSTETSYEQYF. For the CDR3, the DNA is TGTGCCAGCTCAACAGAGACTTCCTACGAGCAGTACTTC. V usage is TRBV18 and J usage is TRBJ2-7, with D uncertain. Germline values: CDR1 KGHSH, CDR2 LQKENI. V was trimmed by 5 bases and J by 1 base, leaving 9 bases between them. This CDR3 has 13 amino acids.

In this sample, this clonotype turned up a few times. V gene TRBV2 combines with J gene TRBJ1-1; D is undetermined. This CDR3 region has 12 residues. Germline values: CDR1 SNHLY, CDR2 FYNNEI. The V gene lost 7 bases and the J gene lost 1 base, with 7 bases spanning the gap. In nucleotides, the CDR3 is TGTGCCAGCACCCTGGGGAACACTGAAGCTTTCTTT. Translation: CASTLGNTEAFF.

This clonotype was found many times. This chain uses TRBV5-5 with TRBJ2-3; 8 nucleotides match TRBD1. The CDR3 runs 16 residues. Germline trimming cut 4 bases from V and 2 bases from J; bases unmatched to any gene: 9. The V gene's germline CDR1 is SGHKS and CDR2 YYEKEE (reference sequence). CDR3 DNA: TGTGCCAGCAGCGGACAGGGCAGGGGGACCACAGATACGCAGTATTTT. This codes for CASSGQGRGTTDTQYF.

This clonotype was observed many times. V is TRBV28 and J is TRBJ2-3, with 7 bases lining up with TRBD2. Germline CDR1 is MDHEN and CDR2 is SYDVKM. There are 15 residues in the CDR3. Trimming at V came to 6 bases and at J to 4 bases, leaving 10 bases not matched to a gene. The CDR3 DNA reads TGTGCCAGCAGATCCAGAGGGAGGGGATCAGATACGCAGTATTTT. It encodes CASRSRGRGSDTQYF.